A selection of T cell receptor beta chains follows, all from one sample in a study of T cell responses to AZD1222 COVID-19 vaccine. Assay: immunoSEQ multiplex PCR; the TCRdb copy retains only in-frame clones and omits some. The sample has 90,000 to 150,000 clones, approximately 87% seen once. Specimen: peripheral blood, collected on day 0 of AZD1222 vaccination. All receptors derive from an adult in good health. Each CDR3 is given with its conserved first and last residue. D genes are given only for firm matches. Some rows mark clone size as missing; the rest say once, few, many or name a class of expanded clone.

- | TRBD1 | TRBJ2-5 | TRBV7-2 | CASSLGGLRETQYF | TGTGCCAGCAGCCTAGGGGGCCTGAGAGAGACCCAGTACTTC
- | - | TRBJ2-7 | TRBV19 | CASSTGGEQYF | TGTGCCAGTAGTACTGGGGGTGAGCAGTACTTC
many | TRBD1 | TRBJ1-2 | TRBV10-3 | CAISERQGGSYGYTF | TGTGCCATCAGTGAACGACAGGGAGGGTCCTATGGCTACACCTTC
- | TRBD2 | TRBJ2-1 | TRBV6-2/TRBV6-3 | CASSRLADEQFF | TGTGCCAGCAGTCGACTAGCGGATGAGCAGTTCTTC
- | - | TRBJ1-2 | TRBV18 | CASSPGDGYTF | TGTGCCAGCTCACCAGGGGATGGCTACACCTTC
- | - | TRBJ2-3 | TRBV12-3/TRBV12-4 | CASRQHRDTQYF | TGTGCCAGCAGGCAGCACAGGGATACGCAGTATTTT
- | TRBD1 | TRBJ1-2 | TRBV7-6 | CASSLGPRDRGRNGYTF | TGTGCCAGCAGCTTAGGACCGCGGGACAGGGGGCGAAATGGCTACACCTTC
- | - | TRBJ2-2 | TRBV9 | CASGLSWGTGELFF | TGTGCCAGCGGACTATCCTGGGGCACCGGGGAGCTGTTTTTT
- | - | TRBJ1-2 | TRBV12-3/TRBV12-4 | CASSLPITYGYTF | TGTGCCAGCAGTTTGCCTATAACCTATGGCTACACCTTC
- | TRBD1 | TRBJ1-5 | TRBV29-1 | CSVSGGGTGNQPQHF | TGCAGCGTTTCCGGCGGGGGGACAGGCAATCAGCCCCAGCATTTT
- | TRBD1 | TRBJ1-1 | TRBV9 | CASSVAGTGGTEAFF | TGTGCCAGCAGCGTAGCCGGGACAGGGGGCACTGAAGCTTTCTTT